This T cell receptor beta chain comes out of a study of control samples from healthy donors and cancer patients. Only in-frame clones appear in the TCRdb table, and some are missing; sequencing was by immunoSEQ multiplex PCR. The sample has some 120,000 clones, over 75% seen once. The specimen was blood. The clonotype comes from a man between 18 and 35 years old in good health.

The CDR3 nucleotides are TGTGCCAGCAGTTTTATCAGAGTGACAGGGTCGAACACTGAAGCTTTCTTT. Translation gives CASSFIRVTGSNTEAFF. The rearrangement uses TRBV27 and TRBJ1-1, with 7 bases aligning to TRBD1. Looked up from germline, CDR1 is MNHEY and CDR2 is SMNVEV (reference sequence). The ends lost 3 bases at V and 1 base at J; junction bases unmatched: 11. This CDR3 has 17 amino acids.